This is a list of T cell receptor beta chains from one sample in a study of graft-versus-host responses after intestinal transplantation. Measured with immunoSEQ multiplex PCR; TCRdb has only the in-frame clones, and not every one. The top ten clones hold roughly 1.7% of a sample with more than 55,000 clones, approximately 90% of them seen once. The input for sequencing was PBMCs, taken 26 days after transplant. Receptors were obtained from a human patient who received an intestinal transplant, so some T cells may come from the graft donor. Both conserved end residues are part of each CDR3. The D gene is left open where the match is weak. Not every row has a clone size; where given, it reads once, few, many or a size class.

clone size: .; J gene: TRBJ2-1; V gene: TRBV29-1; D gene: .; CDR3 DNA: TGCAGCGTTGAATGGCAGAACAATGAGCAGTTCTTC; CDR3 protein: CSVEWQNNEQFF
clone size: .; J gene: TRBJ1-2; V gene: TRBV25-1; D gene: .; CDR3 DNA: TGTGCCAGCAGTGAACCGGGAAACTATGGCTACACCTTC; CDR3 protein: CASSEPGNYGYTF
clone size: .; J gene: TRBJ2-7; V gene: TRBV28; D gene: .; CDR3 DNA: TGTGCCAGCAGCCCCCCGACTAGTTACGAGCAGTACTTC; CDR3 protein: CASSPPTSYEQYF
clone size: .; J gene: TRBJ2-3; V gene: TRBV2; D gene: .; CDR3 DNA: TGTGCCAGTAGTAATATGGCGGAGAGCGGCGCAGATACGCAGTATTTT; CDR3 protein: CASSNMAESGADTQYF
clone size: once; J gene: TRBJ2-1; V gene: TRBV27; D gene: .; CDR3 DNA: TGTGCCAGCAGTTTTGGGGGCGCCTACAATGAGCAGTTCTTC; CDR3 protein: CASSFGGAYNEQFF
clone size: .; J gene: TRBJ2-2; V gene: TRBV15; D gene: .; CDR3 DNA: TGTGCCACCAGCAGAGAGGGGCCCGGGGAGCTGTTTTTT; CDR3 protein: CATSREGPGELFF
clone size: few; J gene: TRBJ2-1; V gene: TRBV9; D gene: .; CDR3 DNA: TGTGCCAGCAGCGTAGTGGAGGGCCCGCTCAATGAGCAGTTCTTC; CDR3 protein: CASSVVEGPLNEQFF
clone size: .; J gene: TRBJ1-3; V gene: TRBV6-6; D gene: .; CDR3 DNA: TGTGCCAGCAGTTACTCGGAACCTTTGGAGGGAAACACCATATATTTT; CDR3 protein: CASSYSEPLEGNTIYF
clone size: .; J gene: TRBJ2-2; V gene: TRBV7-9; D gene: .; CDR3 DNA: TGTGCCAGCACCGAGGAGGGGGCCGGCGGGGAGCTGTTTTTT; CDR3 protein: CASTEEGAGGELFF
clone size: few; J gene: TRBJ1-6; V gene: TRBV28; D gene: .; CDR3 DNA: TGTGCCAGCACCACATCGCAGGGCCTGAATTCACCCCTCCACTTT; CDR3 protein: CASTTSQGLNSPLHF
clone size: .; J gene: TRBJ2-1; V gene: TRBV14; D gene: .; CDR3 DNA: TGTGCCAGCAGCCAAGTCGCCGGGAGCTCCTACAATGAGCAGTTCTTC; CDR3 protein: CASSQVAGSSYNEQFF
clone size: .; J gene: TRBJ1-2; V gene: TRBV27; D gene: .; CDR3 DNA: TGTGCCAGCTCGAACAGGGTCGGTACTTTAGCTAACTATGGCTACACCTTC; CDR3 protein: CASSNRVGTLANYGYTF
clone size: .; J gene: TRBJ1-2; V gene: TRBV7-8; D gene: .; CDR3 DNA: TGTGCCAGCAGCCCGGGACGAGGGGGGGATGGCTACACCTTC; CDR3 protein: CASSPGRGGDGYTF
clone size: .; J gene: TRBJ1-6; V gene: TRBV10-2; D gene: .; CDR3 DNA: TGCGCCAGCGGACGACAGAATTCACCCCTCCACTTT; CDR3 protein: CASGRQNSPLHF
clone size: .; J gene: TRBJ1-2; V gene: TRBV6-1; D gene: TRBD1; CDR3 DNA: TGTGCCAGCAGTGAAGCGGGACAGACCTATGGCTACACCTTC; CDR3 protein: CASSEAGQTYGYTF
clone size: once; J gene: TRBJ1-2; V gene: TRBV11-2; D gene: TRBD1; CDR3 DNA: TGTGCCAGCAGGACCACGGGACAGACACCTAACTATGGCTACACCTTC; CDR3 protein: CASRTTGQTPNYGYTF
clone size: .; J gene: TRBJ1-5; V gene: TRBV7-9; D gene: TRBD1; CDR3 DNA: TGTGCCAGCAGCTCAACAGGGGGCCTACAGCCCCAGCATTTT; CDR3 protein: CASSSTGGLQPQHF
clone size: once; J gene: TRBJ1-1; V gene: TRBV19; D gene: TRBD1; CDR3 DNA: TGTGCCAGTAGTGCGGGACAGAATATGAACACTGAAGCTTTCTTT; CDR3 protein: CASSAGQNMNTEAFF
clone size: once; J gene: TRBJ2-7; V gene: TRBV28; D gene: .; CDR3 DNA: TGTGCCAGCTGCCCGGGACTGGGCGACGAGCAGTACTTC; CDR3 protein: CASCPGLGDEQYF
clone size: .; J gene: TRBJ1-6; V gene: TRBV5-6; D gene: .; CDR3 DNA: TGTGCCAGCAGCTTGGGAGGATCTAATTCACCCCTCCACTTT; CDR3 protein: CASSLGGSNSPLHF
clone size: .; J gene: TRBJ2-1; V gene: TRBV6-5; D gene: .; CDR3 DNA: TGTGCCAGCACCCCCGACCAAGAGGTGCAAACGCAGTTCTTC; CDR3 protein: CASTPDQEVQTQFF
clone size: .; J gene: TRBJ2-4; V gene: TRBV29-1; D gene: TRBD2; CDR3 DNA: TGCAGCGTGCTAGCGGACCTAGCCAAAAACATTCAGTACTTC; CDR3 protein: CSVLADLAKNIQYF
clone size: .; J gene: TRBJ2-5; V gene: TRBV6-5; D gene: TRBD2; CDR3 DNA: TGTGCCAGCAGTTACGCGGGAGTGCAAGAGACCCAGTACTTC; CDR3 protein: CASSYAGVQETQYF
clone size: .; J gene: TRBJ1-1; V gene: TRBV28; D gene: .; CDR3 DNA: TGTGCCAGCAGGCCCGAGGAGGGTTGGACCGCTGAAGCTTTCTTT; CDR3 protein: CASRPEEGWTAEAFF